Detailed here is one T cell receptor beta chain. The repertoire was sequenced with immunoSEQ multiplex PCR; TCRdb's copy has only in-frame clones and lacks some. The data hold about 2 million clones, with about 95% observed a single time. This sample stems from a study of shared clonotypes between healthy human individuals. At the level of the study: Three plates each covered CD4 naive and memory; CD8 naive two, CD8 memory one.

CD45RO negativity and positive selection for CCR7 defined naive CD8 cells, a population that excluded terminally differentiated effector memory CD45RA+ cells. The source is a young man in good health. Sequencing was performed on naive CD8+ T cells sorted from blood.

The CDR3 here is CASSPIGLPGAETQYF. The CDR3 nucleotides are TGCGCCAGCAGCCCGATTGGGTTGCCGGGAGCGGAGACCCAGTACTTC. The chain uses TRBV4-1 and TRBJ2-5, with a possible D match to TRBD2 (6 bases). V was clipped by 4 bases and J by 5 bases, with 20 bases between them. This CDR3 has 16 amino acids. The V gene's germline CDR1 is MGHRA and CDR2 YSYEKL.